This entry lists 18 T cell receptor beta chains sequenced from one sample in a study of tumor-infiltrating lymphocytes in oesophageal squamous cell carcinoma. Via MiXCR, TCRdb re-called the PCR reads, giving one row per CDR3 protein. The sample has 18,000 or so distinct CDR3 sequences, roughly two fifths seen once. Input material: esophageal tumor tissue. The source is a male donor with esophageal squamous cell carcinoma.

The chain recombines TRBV7-8 with TRBJ2-1; 9 bases agree with TRBD1. The CDR3 spans 16 residues. V was pared by 3 bases and J by 1 base, with 4 bases of the junction left unmatched. CDR1 SGHVS and CDR2 FQNEAQ come from the germline V gene. CDR3 DNA sequence: TGTGCCAGCAGCTTGAGGACAGGGGAGTCCTACAATGAGCAGTTCTTC. It specifies CASSLRTGESYNEQFF.

The rearrangement links TRBV7-4 to TRBJ2-1, with 7 nucleotides matching TRBD2. The J call is in doubt because the DNA end fits TRBJ2-5 better. There are 14 residues in the CDR3. Per germline, CDR1 SGHVT and CDR2 SQSDAQ. The CDR3 DNA is TGTGCCAGCAGCTTAGCGGGCGGGGGAGAGACCCAGTACTTC. It encodes CASSLAGGGETQYF.

This sequence joins TRBV7-6 and TRBJ2-5, with D possibly being TRBD1 or TRBD2 (7 bases each). The CDR3 is made up of 15 amino acids. CDR1 and CDR2 from the germline V gene are SGHVS and FNYEAQ. With 2 bases removed from V and 11 bases from J, the gap between germline ends came to 21 bases. CDR3: CASSLQGGQYNEQYF. The DNA for the CDR3 is TGTGCCAGCAGCTTACAGGGGGGGCAGTACAATGAGCAGTACTTC.

This clonotype appeared many times. A much larger clonotype is one base distant, so this may be a read error. The chain combines TRBV10-2 with TRBJ2-5; the D gene could be TRBD1 or TRBD2 (5 bases each). CDR3 length: 16 amino acids. Trimming left V 3 bases short and J 11 bases short, with 25 bases between. Germline V gene data show CDR1 as WSHSY and CDR2 as SAAADI. CDR3 residues: CASSELRGYTYNEQYF. CDR3 DNA: TGCGCCAGCAGTGAACTTCGGGGCTATACCTACAATGAGCAGTACTTC.

This clonotype is large within its sample. V and J are TRBV28 and TRBJ2-1, with a possible D match to TRBD1 (5 bases). V lost 6 bases, J lost 9 bases, and 21 bases lay in between. CDR3 length equals 15 residues. Germline V gives CDR1 MDHEN, CDR2 SYDVKM. The DNA of the CDR3 is TGTGCCAGCAGGGGGCGCTCGGCTGGTGAACGTGAGCAGTTCTTC. Protein sequence: CASRGRSAGEREQFF.

This clonotype was recorded many times. At one end, the junction sequence differs from germline, possibly due to a read error. V is TRBV10-2 and J is TRBJ2-7; D unclear. Per the germline V gene, CDR1 is WSHSY and CDR2 is SAAADI. The CDR3 contains 13 residues. This chain's CDR3 is CASRRAENSPLHF. The CDR3 DNA sequence: TGCGCCAGCAGAAGGGCAGAGAATTCACCCCTCCACTTC.

This clonotype has a count of ten or more. J is TRBJ2-6 and V is TRBV28; D remains unclear. Trimming removed 3 bases at V and 0 bases at J, with 9 bases between. CDR1 and CDR2 from the germline V gene are MDHEN and SYDVKM. The CDR3 is 16 amino acids. The CDR3 region has the DNA TGTGCCAGCAGTTTCAGGCTTATCTCTGGGGCCAACGTCCTGACTTTC. Protein: CASSFRLISGANVLTF.

CDR3 nucleotides: TGCAGTGCCAGGGGGGGTGGAGGGACAACCTACGAGCAGTACTTC. This codes for CSARGGGGTTYEQYF. The chain joins TRBV20-1 to TRBJ2-5, with D perhaps matching TRBD1 or TRBD2 (7 bases each). Gene TRBJ2-7 matches the end of the DNA better, so the J call may be wrong. The CDR3 is 15 amino acids. CDR1 DFQATT and CDR2 SNEGSKA come from the germline V gene (reference sequence).

By share, this clonotype ranks as medium-sized. The V call is TRBV7-2, the J call TRBJ2-1; D is possibly TRBD1 or TRBD2 (5 bases each). From germline, CDR1 is SGHTA and CDR2 FQGNSA. The V end was cut by 5 bases, the J end by 6 bases, with 14 bases between. The CDR3 totals 14 residues. The CDR3 loop reads CASSPSGTGNEQFF. As DNA, the CDR3 is TGTGCCAGCAGCCCATCCGGGACGGGCAATGAGCAGTTCTTC.

The chain has TRBV12-3 or TRBV12-4 and TRBJ2-3; no definite D call. Judging by the DNA end, TRBJ2-5 fits better; the J call may be wrong. The CDR3 loop spans 11 amino acids. The CDR3 protein is CASSLKETQYF. In nucleotides, the CDR3 is TGTGCCAGCAGTTTGAAAGAGACCCAGTACTTC.

This clonotype was observed many times. Germline is not matched at one junction end, which may reflect a read error. The CDR3 region has the DNA TGCGCCAGCAGCAACCAACCGGGACAGGGGAATTCACCCCTCCACTTC. It codes for CASSNQPGQGNSPLHF. V is TRBV5-1 and J is TRBJ1-6, with 10 bases aligning to TRBD1. Germline CDR1 and CDR2: SGHRS and YFSETQ. The length of the CDR3 is 16 residues. The full variable domain, in which reference TRBV5-1 and TRBJ1-6 provide the parts outside the CDR3, is KAGVTQTPRYLIKTRGQQVTLSCSPISGHRSVSWYQQTPGQGLQFLFEYFSETQRNKGNFPGRFSGRQFSNSRSEMNVSTLELGDSALYLCASSNQPGQGNSPLHFGNGTRLTVT.

The chain joins TRBV11-2 to TRBJ2-5, with D uncertain. V was trimmed by 0 bases and J by 1 base, leaving 0 bases between them. The CDR3 contains 12 residues. CDR1 and CDR2 (germline): SGHAT, FQNNGV. For the CDR3, the DNA is TGTGCCAGCAGCTTAGACCAAGAGACCCAGTACTTC. Translation: CASSLDQETQYF. Drawing the rest from reference TRBV11-2 and TRBJ2-5, the complete variable domain is EAGVAQSPRYKIIEKRQSVAFWCNPISGHATLYWYQQILGQGPKLLIQFQNNGVVDDSQLPKDRFSAERLKGVDSTLKIQPAKLEDSAVYLCASSLDQETQYFGPGTRLLVL.

The gene calls are TRBV28 and TRBJ2-3; weak D call: TRBD2 (6 bases). The germline V gene has CDR1 MDHEN and CDR2 SYDVKM. V dropped 3 bases and J dropped 14 bases, with 27 bases sitting between them. The CDR3 is 16 residues long. The DNA of the CDR3 is TGTGCCAGCAGTTTCCCCGGCGGAACTAGCACCGGGGAGCTGTATTTT. Translating gives CASSFPGGTSTGELYF.

The genes are TRBV2 and TRBJ2-3; 11 nucleotides agree with TRBD2. CDR1 and CDR2 from the germline V gene are SNHLY and FYNNEI. Germline trimming cut 4 bases from V and 1 base from J; bases unmatched to any gene: 13. The length of the CDR3 is 19 residues. The CDR3 DNA is TGTGCCAGCAGTGTAGTCGCTAGCGGGAGGTCCCGCGGCACAGATACGCAGTATTTT. Its protein product is CASSVVASGRSRGTDTQYF.

Within the sample, this clonotype is medium-sized. The V and J genes are TRBV6-1 and TRBJ2-2, with D tentatively TRBD2 (5 bases). CDR1 is MNHNS and CDR2 is SASEGT in the germline V gene. Trimming left V 5 bases short and J 6 bases short, with 13 bases between. CDR3 size: 14 residues. The CDR3 DNA reads TGTGCCAGCAGTCGGTTCGCGGAGGCCGGGGAGCTGTTTTTT. Translating gives CASSRFAEAGELFF.

This clonotype was seen at least ten times. The chain couples TRBV28 to TRBJ1-2, with 8 bases fitting TRBD1. V lost 4 bases to trimming and J lost 4 bases; unmatched junction nucleotides: 11. This CDR3 comprises 16 residues. The germline V gene has CDR1 MDHEN and CDR2 SYDVKM. The CDR3: CASSSGTGSRVYGYTF. As DNA, the CDR3 is TGTGCCAGCAGTTCCGGGACAGGCTCGCGTGTCTATGGCTACACCTTC.

Points on this clonotype: This may arise from a read error, as a much more abundant clone is one base away. This chain uses TRBV7-6 with TRBJ2-7; 7 bases fit TRBD2. Germline loops: CDR1 SGHVS, CDR2 FNYEAQ. V dropped 6 bases and J dropped 7; count of bases not matched to a gene: 18. The CDR3 contains 16 residues. The CDR3 DNA reads TGTGCCAGCAGTTCCACTAGCGAAAGCTCCTACAATGAGCAGTACTTC. Translation gives CASSSTSESSYNEQYF. The entire variable domain, with the rest obtained from reference TRBV7-6 and TRBJ2-7, is as follows: GAGVSQSPRYKVTKRGQDVALRCDPISGHVSLYWYRQALGQGPEFLTYFNYEAQQDKSGLPNDRFSAERPEGSISTLTIQRTEQRDSAMYRCASSSTSESSYNEQYFGPGTRLTVT.

For this clonotype: One end of the junction is discordant with germline, which a read error may explain. The gene calls are TRBV28 and TRBJ2-5; D is ambiguous. The CDR3 extends over 11 amino acids. CDR1 is MDHEN and CDR2 is SYDVKM in the germline V gene. The CDR3 bases are TGTGCCGGCAGTTTAGCTTCACCCCTCCACTTC. Translation: CAGSLASPLHF.